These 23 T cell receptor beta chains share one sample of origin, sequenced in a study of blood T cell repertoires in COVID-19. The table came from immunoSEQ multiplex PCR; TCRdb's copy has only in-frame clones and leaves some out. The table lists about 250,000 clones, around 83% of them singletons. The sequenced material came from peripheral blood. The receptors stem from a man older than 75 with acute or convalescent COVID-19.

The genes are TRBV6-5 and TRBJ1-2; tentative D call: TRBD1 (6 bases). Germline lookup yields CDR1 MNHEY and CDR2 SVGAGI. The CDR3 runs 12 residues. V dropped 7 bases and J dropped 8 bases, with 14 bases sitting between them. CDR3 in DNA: TGTGCCAGCACCACAGGGCTGGTCGGCTACACCTTC. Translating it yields CASTTGLVGYTF.

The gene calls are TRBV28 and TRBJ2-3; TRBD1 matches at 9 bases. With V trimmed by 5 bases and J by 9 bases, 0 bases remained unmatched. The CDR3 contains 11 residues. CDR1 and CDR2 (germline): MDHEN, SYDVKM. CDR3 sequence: CASSDRGTQYF. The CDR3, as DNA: TGTGCCAGCAGTGACAGGGGGACGCAGTATTTT. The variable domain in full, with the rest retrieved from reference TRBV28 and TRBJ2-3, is DVKVTQSSRYLVKRTGEKVFLECVQDMDHENMFWYRQDPGLGLRLIYFSYDVKMKEKGDIPEGYSVSREKKERFSLILESASTNQTSMYLCASSDRGTQYFGPGTRLTVL.

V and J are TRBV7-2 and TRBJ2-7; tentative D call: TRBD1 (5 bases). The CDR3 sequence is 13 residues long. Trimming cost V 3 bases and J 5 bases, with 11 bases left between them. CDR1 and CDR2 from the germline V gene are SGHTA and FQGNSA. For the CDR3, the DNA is TGTGCCAGCAGCTTCGCCAGGGAACACGAGCAGTACTTC. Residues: CASSFAREHEQYF.

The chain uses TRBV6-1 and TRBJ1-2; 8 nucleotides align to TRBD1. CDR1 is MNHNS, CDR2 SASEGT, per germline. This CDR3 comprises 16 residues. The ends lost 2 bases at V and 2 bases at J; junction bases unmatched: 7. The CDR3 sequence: CASSEWGTGPNYGYTF. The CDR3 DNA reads TGTGCCAGCAGTGAATGGGGGACAGGACCAAACTATGGCTACACCTTC.

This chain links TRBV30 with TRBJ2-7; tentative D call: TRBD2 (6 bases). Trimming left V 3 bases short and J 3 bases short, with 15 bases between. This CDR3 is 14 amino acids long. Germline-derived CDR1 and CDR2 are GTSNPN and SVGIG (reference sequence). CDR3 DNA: TGTGCCTGGAGCCAAGCGGGCGACCTCTACGAGCAGTACTTC. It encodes CAWSQAGDLYEQYF.

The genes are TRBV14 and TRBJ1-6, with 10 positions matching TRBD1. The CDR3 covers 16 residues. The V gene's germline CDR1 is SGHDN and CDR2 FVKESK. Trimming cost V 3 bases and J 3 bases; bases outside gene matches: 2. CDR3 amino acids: CASSQGQGYYNSPLHF. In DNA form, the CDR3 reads TGTGCCAGCAGCCAGGGACAGGGGTACTATAATTCACCCCTCCACTTT.

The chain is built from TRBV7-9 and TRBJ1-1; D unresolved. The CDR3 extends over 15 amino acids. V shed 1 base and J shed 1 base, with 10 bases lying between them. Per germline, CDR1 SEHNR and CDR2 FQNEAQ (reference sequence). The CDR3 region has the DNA TGTGCCAGCAGCTTAGGGGCCACGCAGAACACTGAAGCTTTCTTT. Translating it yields CASSLGATQNTEAFF.

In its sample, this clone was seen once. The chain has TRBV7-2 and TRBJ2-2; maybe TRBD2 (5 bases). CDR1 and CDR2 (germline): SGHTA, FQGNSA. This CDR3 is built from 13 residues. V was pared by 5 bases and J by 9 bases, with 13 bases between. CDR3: CASSRVRGRELFF. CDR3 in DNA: TGTGCCAGCAGCCGGGTGCGAGGGAGGGAGCTGTTTTTT.

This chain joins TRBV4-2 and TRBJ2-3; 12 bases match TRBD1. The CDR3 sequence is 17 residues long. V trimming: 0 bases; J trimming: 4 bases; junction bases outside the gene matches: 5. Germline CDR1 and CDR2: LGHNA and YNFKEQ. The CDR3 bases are TGTGCCAGCAGCCAAGATCAAGGGACAGGGGGCGCAGATACGCAGTATTTT. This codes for CASSQDQGTGGADTQYF.

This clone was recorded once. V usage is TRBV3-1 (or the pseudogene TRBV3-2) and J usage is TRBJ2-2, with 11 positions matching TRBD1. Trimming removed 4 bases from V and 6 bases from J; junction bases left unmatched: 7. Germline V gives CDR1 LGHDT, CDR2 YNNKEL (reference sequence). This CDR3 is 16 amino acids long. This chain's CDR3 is CASSLSRDRGAGELFF. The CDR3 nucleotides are TGTGCCAGCAGCCTATCCCGGGACAGGGGGGCCGGGGAGCTGTTTTTT.

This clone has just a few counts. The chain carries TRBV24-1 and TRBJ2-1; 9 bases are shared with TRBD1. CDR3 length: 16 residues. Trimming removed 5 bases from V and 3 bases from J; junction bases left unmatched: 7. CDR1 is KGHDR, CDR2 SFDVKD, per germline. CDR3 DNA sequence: TGTGCCACCAGTGGAGCAGGGACAGGGATCTACAATGAGCAGTTCTTC. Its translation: CATSGAGTGIYNEQFF.

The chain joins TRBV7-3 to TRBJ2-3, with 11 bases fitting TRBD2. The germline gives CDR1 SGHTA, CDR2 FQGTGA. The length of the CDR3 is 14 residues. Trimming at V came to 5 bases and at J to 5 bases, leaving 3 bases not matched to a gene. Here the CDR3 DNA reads TGTGCCAGCAGCCCGGGACTAGCGGAAGATACGCAGTATTTT. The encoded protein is CASSPGLAEDTQYF.

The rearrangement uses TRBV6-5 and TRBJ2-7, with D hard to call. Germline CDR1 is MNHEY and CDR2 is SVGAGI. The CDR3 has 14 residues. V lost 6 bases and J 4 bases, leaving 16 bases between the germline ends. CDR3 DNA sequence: TGTGCCAGCAGACCCCCTTCCGCGGTGTACGAGCAGTACTTC. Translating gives CASRPPSAVYEQYF.

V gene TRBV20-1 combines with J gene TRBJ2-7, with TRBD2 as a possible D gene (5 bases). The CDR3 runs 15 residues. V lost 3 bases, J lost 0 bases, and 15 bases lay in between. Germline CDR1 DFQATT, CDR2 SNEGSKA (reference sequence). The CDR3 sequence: CSASEGLALSYEQYF. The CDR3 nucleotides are TGCAGTGCTAGTGAAGGACTGGCCCTCTCCTACGAGCAGTACTTC.

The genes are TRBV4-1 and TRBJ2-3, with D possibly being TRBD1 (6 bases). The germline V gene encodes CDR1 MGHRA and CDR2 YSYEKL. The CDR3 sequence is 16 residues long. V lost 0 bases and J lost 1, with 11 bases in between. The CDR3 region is CASSQELGGGTDTQYF. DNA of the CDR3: TGCGCCAGCAGCCAAGAACTAGGGGGTGGCACAGATACGCAGTATTTT.

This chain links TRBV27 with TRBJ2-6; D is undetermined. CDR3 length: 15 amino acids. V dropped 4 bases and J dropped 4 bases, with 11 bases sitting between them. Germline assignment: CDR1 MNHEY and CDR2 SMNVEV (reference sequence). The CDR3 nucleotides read TGTGCCAGCAGTTACCGACACCCGGGGGCCAACGTCCTGACTTTC. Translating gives CASSYRHPGANVLTF.

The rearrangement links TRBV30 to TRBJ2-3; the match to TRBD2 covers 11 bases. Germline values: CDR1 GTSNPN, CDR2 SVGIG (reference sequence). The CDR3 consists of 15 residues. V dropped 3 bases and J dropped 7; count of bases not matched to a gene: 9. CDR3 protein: CAWSLRGLAVHTQYF. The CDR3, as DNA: TGTGCCTGGAGCCTGCGGGGACTAGCGGTACATACGCAGTATTTT.

The CDR3 sequence: CASSLTRGGIGNTGELFF. The CDR3, as DNA: TGTGCCAGCTCACTAACCAGAGGAGGGATTGGGAACACCGGGGAGCTGTTTTTT. The chain couples TRBV18 to TRBJ2-2; possible D gene TRBD2, 6 bases. Trimming removed 4 bases from V and 1 base from J, with 19 bases in between. The length of the CDR3 is 18 residues. Germline CDR1 KGHSH, CDR2 LQKENI.

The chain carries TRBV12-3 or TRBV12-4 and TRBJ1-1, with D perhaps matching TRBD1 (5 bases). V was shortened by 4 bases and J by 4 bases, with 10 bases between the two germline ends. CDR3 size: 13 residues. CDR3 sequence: CASSSHGGTEAFF. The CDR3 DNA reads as TGTGCCAGCAGTTCTCACGGGGGCACTGAAGCTTTCTTT.

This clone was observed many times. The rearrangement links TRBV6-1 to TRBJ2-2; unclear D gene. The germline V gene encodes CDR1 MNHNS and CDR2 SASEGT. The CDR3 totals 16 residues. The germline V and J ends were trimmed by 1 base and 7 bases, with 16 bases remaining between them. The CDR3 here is CASSEGSKSYGGELFF. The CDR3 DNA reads TGTGCCAGCAGTGAAGGGAGCAAGTCGTACGGCGGGGAGCTGTTTTTT.

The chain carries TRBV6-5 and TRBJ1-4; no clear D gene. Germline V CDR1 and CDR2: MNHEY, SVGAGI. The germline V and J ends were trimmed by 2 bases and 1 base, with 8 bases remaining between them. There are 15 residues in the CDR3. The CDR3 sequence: CASSYEGGTNEKLFF. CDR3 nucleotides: TGTGCCAGCAGTTACGAAGGAGGAACTAATGAAAAACTGTTTTTT.

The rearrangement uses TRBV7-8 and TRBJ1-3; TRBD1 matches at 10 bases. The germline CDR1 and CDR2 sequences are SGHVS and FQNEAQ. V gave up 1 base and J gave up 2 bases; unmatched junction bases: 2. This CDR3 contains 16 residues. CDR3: CASSLDGQGAGNTIYF. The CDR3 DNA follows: TGTGCCAGCAGCTTAGATGGACAGGGGGCTGGAAACACCATATATTTT.

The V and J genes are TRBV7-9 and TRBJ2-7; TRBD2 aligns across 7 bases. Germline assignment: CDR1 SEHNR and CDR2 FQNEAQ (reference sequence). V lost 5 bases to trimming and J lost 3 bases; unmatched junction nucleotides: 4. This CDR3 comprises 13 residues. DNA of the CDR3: TGTGCCAGCAGCCCCGGGGGGTTCTACGAGCAGTACTTC. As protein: CASSPGGFYEQYF. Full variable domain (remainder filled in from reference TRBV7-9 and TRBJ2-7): DTGVSQNPRHKITKRGQNVTFRCDPISEHNRLYWYRQTLGQGPEFLTYFQNEAQLEKSRLLSDRFSAERPKGSFSTLEIQRTEQGDSAMYLCASSPGGFYEQYFGPGTRLTVT.